These T cell receptor beta chains were read from a single sample in a study of PD-L1 blockade in urothelial cancer. Produced via immunoSEQ multiplex PCR; TCRdb's table is partial and in-frame only. Of 35,000 to 45,000 clones listed, roughly 82% are singletons. This specimen was PBMCs, taken around atezolizumab (anti-PD-L1) treatment. The origin of the receptors is a man between 40 and 49 years old with urothelial cancer. Both conserved end residues are trimmed from each CDR3.

V gene	CDR3 protein
TRBV28	ASSRWDRGRIQPQH
TRBV6-5	ASSHKTGSNEKLF
TRBV9	ASSVDGFYGYT
TRBV27	ASRPAGLAGANEQY
TRBV5-6	ASSFRLAGVGANVLT
TRBV19	ATRGGDWANVLT
TRBV6-1	ASRLLAGGGNEQF
TRBV7-8	ASSELRRGPYEQY
TRBV5-4	ASSLLSGSGETQY
TRBV28	ASSSPTGKQF
TRBV6-6	ASSYQPAGETVEQF
TRBV10-3	AIGGAGAYEQY
TRBV10-2	ASRELYNEQF
TRBV29-1	SAKRDYNEQF